The present T cell receptor (beta chain) was sequenced within a study of CD8+ T cells in alopecia areata. This CDR3 spans 16 amino acids. Germline V gives CDR1 SGHTA, CDR2 FQGNSA. V was shortened by 1 base and J by 0 bases, with 10 bases between the two germline ends. RNA was extracted and reverse transcribed into cDNA as the sequencing template. Produced via immunoSEQ multiplex PCR; TCRdb's table is partial and in-frame only. The table lists under 130,000 clones, 55% of them singletons, with 8% to 10% in the top ten. Sequenced input: CD4+ T cells sorted from blood. The rearrangement joins TRBV7-2 to TRBJ2-1; D gene uncertain. The TCR comes from a human donor in good health. The CDR3 region has the DNA TGTGCCAGCAGCTTAGACTTACCGAGCTCCTACAATGAGCAGTTCTTC. Residues: CASSLDLPSSYNEQFF.